The next 26 T cell receptor beta chains were all read from a single sample in a study of blood T cell repertoires in COVID-19. Assay: immunoSEQ multiplex PCR; the TCRdb copy retains only in-frame clones and omits some. The sample has 30,000 to 40,000 clones; nearly 80% are singletons. The specimen sequenced was peripheral blood. These receptors all come from an elderly man with acute or convalescent COVID-19.

The chain couples TRBV14 to TRBJ1-2; possibly TRBD1 for D (6 bases). Germline V gives CDR1 SGHDN, CDR2 FVKESK. Trimming shortened V by 2 bases and J by 1 base, and 8 bases separated the two germline ends. The CDR3 is 14 amino acids. This CDR3 reads CASSQLRGNYGYTF. The CDR3 DNA sequence: TGTGCCAGCAGCCAACTCAGGGGTAACTATGGCTACACCTTC.

This chain uses TRBV6-1 with TRBJ2-7, with 8 positions matching TRBD1. CDR3 length: 13 amino acids. Germline lookup yields CDR1 MNHNS and CDR2 SASEGT. The trim removed 6 bases at V and 7 bases at J, leaving 8 bases unmatched. CDR3 sequence reads: CASSTTGDSEQYF. The CDR3 DNA is TGTGCCAGCAGCACGACAGGGGATAGTGAGCAGTACTTC.

V usage is TRBV6-2 or TRBV6-3 and J usage is TRBJ2-1, with 9 nucleotides matching TRBD2. The trim removed 6 bases at V and 8 bases at J, leaving 11 bases unmatched. The CDR3 length is 15 residues. CDR1 is MNHEY and CDR2 is SVGEGT in the germline V gene. The CDR3 here is CASSTRSGSFDEQFF. The CDR3 DNA reads TGTGCCAGCAGCACCCGTAGCGGGAGTTTCGATGAGCAGTTCTTC.

This clone was detected a few times. V gene TRBV3-1 (or the pseudogene TRBV3-2) combines with J gene TRBJ1-5, with 8 bases identical to TRBD1. The germline V gene has CDR1 LGHDT and CDR2 YNNKEL (reference sequence). CDR3 size: 15 residues. Losses at the gene ends were 4 bases for V and 3 bases for J; bases not matched to a gene: 5. The CDR3 DNA reads TGTGCCAGCAGCCTCCGACAGGGGCCCAATCAGCCCCAGCATTTT. Translating it yields CASSLRQGPNQPQHF.

The chain is built from TRBV29-1 and TRBJ2-7; 8 nucleotides line up with TRBD1. The CDR3 extends over 16 amino acids. J was trimmed by 6 bases and V by 1 base; bases with no gene match: 14. Germline assignment: CDR1 SQVTM and CDR2 ANQGSEA. The CDR3 DNA follows: TGCAGCGTTGAAGGGGGGTTAGGGACAGGACCCCTCGAGCAGTACTTC. This codes for CSVEGGLGTGPLEQYF.

The chain joins TRBV5-4 to TRBJ2-5; tentative D call: TRBD1 (6 bases). The CDR3 totals 16 residues. CDR1 is SGHNT and CDR2 is YYREEE in the germline V gene (reference sequence). The ends were cut back, 2 bases at V and 0 bases at J, with 14 bases in the middle. Written as DNA, the CDR3 is TGTGCCAGCAGCTTACGGTGGGGGACAAACCAAGAGACCCAGTACTTC. It codes for CASSLRWGTNQETQYF.

This clone was observed once. This chain connects TRBV18 to TRBJ1-2; 8 nucleotides align to TRBD1. The CDR3 covers 17 residues. The V gene's germline CDR1 is KGHSH and CDR2 LQKENI. V trimming: 3 bases; J trimming: 0 bases; junction bases outside the gene matches: 9. Written as DNA, the CDR3 is TGTGCCAGCTCACCCGGACAGGGTGGGGCGGCTAACTATGGCTACACCTTC. Translation: CASSPGQGGAANYGYTF.

This clone has a handful of counts. This chain uses TRBV6-1 with TRBJ2-4; the D gene is possibly TRBD1 (6 bases). Germline values: CDR1 MNHNS, CDR2 SASEGT. CDR3 size: 16 residues. V was trimmed by 1 base and J by 0 bases, leaving 10 bases between them. The CDR3 nucleotides are TGTGCCAGCAGTGAAGGGGGGCCTGTAGCCAAAAACATTCAGTACTTC. This translates into CASSEGGPVAKNIQYF.

This clone turned up a few times. The CDR3 bases are TGTGCCAGCAGGGGTCGTCCGGGACAGGGAGATACTGAAGCTTTCTTT. It translates to CASRGRPGQGDTEAFF. The chain carries TRBV27 and TRBJ1-1; 9 bases fit TRBD1. Germline CDR1 and CDR2: MNHEY and SMNVEV (reference sequence). V shed 6 bases, J shed 5 bases, and the junction held 13 bases outside the gene matches. The CDR3 sequence is 16 residues long.

This chain links TRBV9 with TRBJ2-5; tentatively, D is TRBD1 (5 bases). Germline V gene sequence: CDR1 SGDLS, CDR2 YYNGEE. The length of the CDR3 is 14 residues. V dropped 3 bases and J dropped 2 bases, with 11 bases sitting between them. In nucleotides, the CDR3 is TGTGCCAGCAGCGGTCAGGGTGGTCAAGAGACCCAGTACTTC. This sequence encodes CASSGQGGQETQYF.

The J gene is TRBJ2-2, the V gene TRBV10-3; TRBD2 aligns across 8 bases. The CDR3 contains 17 residues. From germline, CDR1 is ENHRY and CDR2 SYGVKD. The trim removed 10 bases at V and 4 bases at J, leaving 17 bases unmatched. The CDR3 here is CATRGGREAWTTGELFF. CDR3 coding DNA: TGTGCCACCAGGGGAGGGCGGGAGGCCTGGACCACCGGGGAGCTGTTTTTT.

The rearrangement joins TRBV30 to TRBJ2-4; 7 bases line up with TRBD1. Germline V gene sequence: CDR1 GTSNPN, CDR2 SVGIG (reference sequence). J was trimmed by 7 bases and V by 1 base; bases with no gene match: 1. The CDR3 sequence is 12 residues long. The CDR3 bases are TGTGCCTGGAGTGAACAGGGGAACATTCAGTACTTC. Protein: CAWSEQGNIQYF.

The chain recombines TRBV7-9 with TRBJ1-1, with D unclear. V lost 5 bases to trimming and J lost 7 bases, with 14 bases between them. CDR3 length: 13 amino acids. CDR1 and CDR2 from the germline V gene are SEHNR and FQNEAQ (reference sequence). The CDR3 is CASSPYSTGEAFF. In DNA, the CDR3 is TGTGCCAGCAGCCCCTACAGTACCGGTGAAGCTTTCTTT. The full variable domain, its missing parts supplied by reference TRBV7-9 and TRBJ1-1, is DTGVSQNPRHKITKRGQNVTFRCDPISEHNRLYWYRQTLGQGPEFLTYFQNEAQLEKSRLLSDRFSAERPKGSFSTLEIQRTEQGDSAMYLCASSPYSTGEAFFGQGTRLTVV.

This chain connects TRBV5-1 to TRBJ1-4; no definite D call. From germline, CDR1 is SGHRS and CDR2 YFSETQ. V lost 2 bases to trimming and J lost 4 bases, with 9 bases between them. The CDR3 runs 14 residues. The CDR3 coding sequence is TGCGCCAGCAGCTTAACCGGGTATAATGAAAAACTGTTTTTT. Protein: CASSLTGYNEKLFF. Full variable domain (rest looked up from reference TRBV5-1 and TRBJ1-4): KAGVTQTPRYLIKTRGQQVTLSCSPISGHRSVSWYQQTPGQGLQFLFEYFSETQRNKGNFPGRFSGRQFSNSRSEMNVSTLELGDSALYLCASSLTGYNEKLFFGSGTQLSVL.

The V gene is TRBV5-1, the J gene TRBJ2-7; 12 nucleotides agree with TRBD2. V shed 4 bases, J shed 0 bases, and the junction held 8 bases outside the gene matches. From germline, CDR1 is SGHRS and CDR2 YFSETQ. This CDR3 comprises 17 residues. In nucleotides, the CDR3 is TGCGCCAGCAGCCGCGGACTAGCGGGATCCGACTCCTACGAGCAGTACTTC. Encoded protein: CASSRGLAGSDSYEQYF.

The chain has TRBV6-5 and TRBJ1-2; 8 bases line up with TRBD1. V lost 8 bases and J lost 1; bases outside the gene matches: 9. CDR3 length equals 15 residues. Germline V lookup: CDR1 MNHEY, CDR2 SVGAGI. Here the CDR3 DNA reads TGTGCCAGCCGAGGGACAGGCCTGGGTAACTATGGCTACACCTTC. It yields the protein CASRGTGLGNYGYTF.

This chain's CDR3 is CASSLNSYGEQFF. In DNA, the CDR3 is TGTGCCAGCAGCTTAAATAGCTATGGCGAGCAGTTCTTC. The chain links TRBV7-2 to TRBJ2-1; D unclear. The V end lost 2 bases, the J end lost 10 bases, and 12 bases lay between the germline ends. Germline V gene lookup returns CDR1 SGHTA and CDR2 FQGNSA. The CDR3 extends over 13 amino acids.

In its sample, this clone ranks as large (0.1 to 1%). V gene TRBV4-3 combines with J gene TRBJ2-1, with 13 bases aligning to TRBD2. After removal of 4 bases from V and 3 bases from J, the junction contained 3 bases not matched to a gene. The CDR3 extends over 16 amino acids. Per germline, CDR1 LGHNA and CDR2 YSLEER. CDR3 residues: CASSPGLAGDYNEQFF. In DNA form, the CDR3 reads TGCGCCAGCAGCCCCGGACTAGCGGGAGACTACAATGAGCAGTTCTTC.

The rearrangement joins TRBV3-1 (or the pseudogene TRBV3-2) to TRBJ1-1; the D is unclear. Germline-derived CDR1 and CDR2 are LGHDT and YNNKEL (reference sequence). Trimming stripped 0 bases from V and 6 bases from J, with 8 bases between. This CDR3 comprises 13 residues. CDR3 in amino acids: CASSQDWRPEAFF. The CDR3 bases are TGTGCCAGCAGCCAAGATTGGCGGCCTGAAGCTTTCTTT.

V is TRBV28 and J is TRBJ2-7; 11 bases match TRBD1. CDR1 and CDR2 (germline): MDHEN, SYDVKM. J was trimmed by 6 bases and V by 5 bases; bases with no gene match: 6. The CDR3 contains 14 residues. The CDR3 DNA reads as TGTGCCAGCAGTGGGGGACAGGGGGGTCCCGAGCAGTACTTC. It encodes CASSGGQGGPEQYF. The full variable domain, its missing parts supplied by reference TRBV28 and TRBJ2-7, is DVKVTQSSRYLVKRTGEKVFLECVQDMDHENMFWYRQDPGLGLRLIYFSYDVKMKEKGDIPEGYSVSREKKERFSLILESASTNQTSMYLCASSGGQGGPEQYFGPGTRLTVT.

This clone was recorded once. The chain recombines TRBV5-4 with TRBJ2-3; D is unclear. The CDR3 spans 15 residues. V lost 4 bases and J 4 bases, leaving 16 bases between the germline ends. Looked up from germline, CDR1 is SGHNT and CDR2 is YYREEE (reference sequence). This CDR3 is CASSTLTYGSDTQYF. In nucleotides, the CDR3 is TGTGCCAGCAGCACTCTCACTTACGGGTCAGATACGCAGTATTTT.

The rearrangement uses TRBV6-5 and TRBJ2-3, with D possibly being TRBD2 (5 bases). The V and J ends lost 5 bases and 5 bases respectively, with 17 bases between them. The CDR3 loop spans 15 amino acids. Germline assignment: CDR1 MNHEY and CDR2 SVGAGI. The CDR3 bases are TGTGCCAGCAGTCCGTCTCTACTGAGGGTAGATACGCAGTATTTT. It codes for CASSPSLLRVDTQYF.

Only one count was recorded for this clone. The CDR3 sequence: CASSQGLAGVGYTGELFF. CDR3 nucleotide sequence: TGTGCCAGCAGCCAAGGGCTAGCGGGGGTCGGTTACACCGGGGAGCTGTTTTTT. J is TRBJ2-2 and V is TRBV3-1 (or the pseudogene TRBV3-2), with TRBD2 identical over 10 bases. CDR3 length equals 18 residues. Looked up from germline, CDR1 is LGHDT and CDR2 is YNNKEL (reference sequence). V shed 1 base, J shed 3 bases, and the junction held 8 bases outside the gene matches.

Concerning this clone: The junction departs from the called germline gene at one end, perhaps through a read error. The CDR3 region is CASSQEISGGAQLF. The CDR3 coding sequence is TGCGCCAGCAGCCAAGAAATAAGCGGGGGGGCCCAGCTCTTC. This sequence joins TRBV4-3 and TRBJ2-1; 10 positions agree with TRBD2. Germline CDR1 and CDR2: LGHNA and YSLEER. The CDR3 spans 14 residues.

The V gene is TRBV7-2, the J gene TRBJ1-1; maybe TRBD1 (6 bases). This CDR3 has 15 residues. V lost 1 base and J lost 3, with 12 bases in between. CDR1 and CDR2 from the germline V gene are SGHTA and FQGNSA. CDR3: CASSLDDRSYTEAFF. The CDR3 DNA reads as TGTGCCAGCAGCTTAGACGACAGGAGCTACACTGAAGCTTTCTTT.

The V gene is TRBV5-8, the J gene TRBJ1-2; TRBD1 matches at 10 bases. Per the germline V gene, CDR1 is SGHTS and CDR2 is YDEGEE. The CDR3 spans 14 residues. V gave up 4 bases and J gave up 9 bases; unmatched junction bases: 9. This CDR3 is CASSLTGTGARYTF. The CDR3 DNA reads TGTGCCAGCAGCCTCACCGGGACAGGGGCGCGCTACACCTTC. The full variable domain, its missing parts supplied by reference TRBV5-8 and TRBJ1-2, is EAGVTQSPTHLIKTRGQQATLRCSPISGHTSVYWYQQALGLGLQFLLWYDEGEERNRGNFPPRFSGRQFPNYSSELNVNALELEDSALYLCASSLTGTGARYTFGSGTRLTVV.